The sample holds a few counts of the clone carrying this T cell receptor beta chain. What it recognizes is unknown. These data belong to a study of blood T cells in healthy people across ages. Study-wide points: Because sorting was not performed, PBMCs prevented conclusive naive versus antigen-experienced comparison.

Sample-barcoded 5' priming and a J-beta primer mix drove a second PCR of 7 to 11 cycles. TCRdb analysed the 5' RACE reads with MiXCR anew, one entry per CDR3 protein. The top ten hold around a fifth of the sample, which has around 900,000 distinct CDR3 sequences, roughly 50% seen once. Trimming at V came to 5 bases and at J to 2 bases, leaving 9 bases not matched to a gene. The CDR3 totals 16 residues. Researchers isolated at least 7 million PBMCs per sample. Material: blood. This rearrangement joins TRBV12-3 or TRBV12-4 to TRBJ2-3; 8 bases match TRBD2. The TCR originated in a woman in her sixties in good health. The CDR3 reads CASSAQLAVDTDTQYF. The CDR3 bases are TGTGCCAGCAGTGCGCAACTAGCGGTCGACACAGATACGCAGTATTTT.